Listed here are 26 T cell receptor beta chains from one sample, sequenced in a study of cytomegalovirus exposure and HLA in healthy donors. The PCR had 60 Vbeta and 13 Jbeta primers. The table came from immunoSEQ multiplex PCR; TCRdb's copy has only in-frame clones and leaves some out. The top ten clones hold about 2.6% of a sample with just over 200,000 clones, around 86% of them seen once. Source material: PBMCs. These receptors were taken from a woman between 40 and 55 years old in good health and CMV-seronegative.

This chain uses TRBV9 with TRBJ2-2; no definite D call. This CDR3 has 12 amino acids. Germline CDR1 reads SGDLS; CDR2 reads YYNGEE. Trimming cost V 2 bases and J 6 bases, with 5 bases left between them. In nucleotides, the CDR3 is TGTGCCAGCAGCGTTTACTCCGGGGAGCTGTTTTTT. This encodes CASSVYSGELFF. The variable domain in full, with the rest retrieved from reference TRBV9 and TRBJ2-2, is DSGVTQTPKHLITATGQRVTLRCSPRSGDLSVYWYQQSLDQGLQFLIQYYNGEERAKGNILERFSAQQFPDLHSELNLSSLELGDSALYFCASSVYSGELFFGEGSRLTVL.

The genes are TRBV29-1 and TRBJ2-7, with TRBD1 as a possible D gene (6 bases). The ends were cut back, 5 bases at V and 1 base at J, with 15 bases in the middle. The CDR3 is 14 residues long. Germline V gene lookup returns CDR1 SQVTM and CDR2 ANQGSEA. The CDR3 sequence: CSVQTGMGSYEQYF. The CDR3 region has the DNA TGCAGCGTTCAAACAGGGATGGGGTCCTACGAGCAGTACTTC.

The rearrangement links TRBV6-1 to TRBJ1-1, with D hard to call. Germline assignment: CDR1 MNHNS and CDR2 SASEGT. Trimming shortened V by 2 bases and J by 4 bases, and 17 bases separated the two germline ends. The CDR3 covers 16 residues. CDR3 in amino acids: CASSEYGPLISTEAFF. CDR3 nucleotides: TGTGCCAGCAGTGAATATGGCCCTCTGATAAGCACTGAAGCTTTCTTT.

The V gene is TRBV6-6, the J gene TRBJ2-1; 7 positions agree with TRBD2. Germline lookup yields CDR1 MNHNY and CDR2 SVGAGI (reference sequence). CDR3 length equals 16 residues. V lost 6 bases and J lost 0; bases outside the gene matches: 8. Here the CDR3 reads CASSDPLAYSYNEQFF. CDR3 DNA sequence: TGTGCCAGCAGCGACCCACTAGCGTACTCCTACAATGAGCAGTTCTTC.

This clone was counted a single time. The V and J genes are TRBV11-2 and TRBJ2-2; maybe TRBD1 (6 bases). V lost 5 bases and J lost 1, with 11 bases in between. The CDR3 is made up of 15 amino acids. CDR1 and CDR2 from the germline V gene are SGHAT and FQNNGV. CDR3: CASSRGTKNTGELFF. CDR3 coding DNA: TGTGCCAGCAGCCGAGGGACAAAGAACACCGGGGAGCTGTTTTTT.

The V call is TRBV6-1, the J call TRBJ1-3; no reliable D call. V dropped 7 bases and J dropped 0 bases, with 10 bases sitting between them. CDR1 and CDR2 from the germline V gene are MNHNS and SASEGT. The CDR3 is made up of 14 amino acids. As DNA, the CDR3 is TGTGCCAGCACATCCCTGGCCTCTGGAAACACCATATATTTT. Translating it yields CASTSLASGNTIYF.

This chain uses TRBV10-2 with TRBJ1-2; the D gene is possibly TRBD1 (6 bases). The CDR3 extends over 14 amino acids. V lost 0 bases and J lost 4, with 9 bases in between. Germline V lookup: CDR1 WSHSY, CDR2 SAAADI. This CDR3 is CASSESGRGYGYTF. CDR3 DNA sequence: TGCGCCAGCAGTGAGTCGGGCAGGGGCTATGGCTACACCTTC.

The chain has TRBV19 and TRBJ1-1; D is undetermined. CDR3 length: 13 amino acids. Germline-derived CDR1 and CDR2 are LNHDA and SQIVND (reference sequence). V lost 5 bases, J lost 0 bases, and 7 bases lay in between. As DNA, the CDR3 is TGTGCCAGTAGTGCGGGCGTGAACACTGAAGCTTTCTTT. Its translation: CASSAGVNTEAFF. The variable domain in full, with the rest retrieved from reference TRBV19 and TRBJ1-1, is DGGITQSPKYLFRKEGQNVTLSCEQNLNHDAMYWYRQDPGQGLRLIYYSQIVNDFQKGDIAEGYSVSREKKESFPLTVTSAQKNPTAFYLCASSAGVNTEAFFGQGTRLTVV.

In this sample, this clone turned up once. The rearrangement joins TRBV14 to TRBJ2-3; 9 nucleotides align to TRBD1. Germline-derived CDR1 and CDR2 are SGHDN and FVKESK. J gave up 2 bases and V 0 bases, and 12 bases lay outside the gene matches. The CDR3 loop spans 19 amino acids. The CDR3 here is CASSQDRGARDRVTDTQYF. The CDR3 coding sequence is TGTGCCAGCAGCCAAGATCGGGGTGCTAGGGACAGGGTCACAGATACGCAGTATTTT. The full variable domain, with the rest looked up from reference TRBV14 and TRBJ2-3, is EAGVTQFPSHSVIEKGQTVTLRCDPISGHDNLYWYRRVMGKEIKFLLHFVKESKQDESGMPNNRFLAERTGGTYSTLKVQPAELEDSGVYFCASSQDRGARDRVTDTQYFGPGTRLTVL.

Of note for this clone: An end of the junction does not agree with germline; a read error may underlie this. The V gene is TRBV7-9, the J gene TRBJ2-7, with D perhaps TRBD2 (7 bases). Germline V gene data show CDR1 as SEHNR and CDR2 as FQNEAQ (reference sequence). This CDR3 is built from 15 residues. CDR3 in DNA: TGTTCCAGCAGCGGGGACATGGGATTACGCTACGAGCAGTACTTC. This sequence encodes CSSSGDMGLRYEQYF.

V is TRBV7-6 and J is TRBJ2-1; 7 positions agree with TRBD2. The trim removed 2 bases at V and 3 bases at J, leaving 4 bases unmatched. This CDR3 comprises 15 residues. Germline V gives CDR1 SGHVS, CDR2 FNYEAQ. The CDR3 DNA reads TGTGCCAGCAGCTTACAACTAGCGAGCTACAATGAGCAGTTCTTC. Encoded protein: CASSLQLASYNEQFF.

This chain uses TRBV6-5 with TRBJ1-5; TRBD1 agrees at 8 bases. Germline CDR1 reads MNHEY; CDR2 reads SVGAGI. CDR3 length equals 14 residues. The V segment lost 6 bases and the J segment 3 bases; nucleotides outside the gene matches: 4. The CDR3, as DNA: TGTGCCAGCAGCCGGGACAGGTACAATCAGCCCCAGCATTTT. This translates into CASSRDRYNQPQHF.

A single count supports this clone. The J gene is TRBJ2-5, the V gene TRBV7-6, with 8 bases matching TRBD1. The J call may be incorrect, as the DNA end agrees better with TRBJ2-7. The CDR3 has 16 amino acids. The V gene's germline CDR1 is SGHVS and CDR2 FNYEAQ. The CDR3: CASSLGLTGEIYEQYF. As DNA, the CDR3 is TGTGCCAGCAGCTTAGGTCTGACAGGGGAGATCTACGAGCAGTACTTC.

The chain couples TRBV10-2 to TRBJ2-5, with 9 positions matching TRBD2. Germline lookup yields CDR1 WSHSY and CDR2 SAAADI. Trimming at V came to 6 bases and at J to 5 bases, leaving 10 bases not matched to a gene. CDR3 size: 15 residues. The CDR3 here is CASSEPGTSLETQYF. Written as DNA, the CDR3 is TGCGCCAGCAGCGAACCCGGGACTAGCTTGGAGACCCAGTACTTC.

The V and J genes are TRBV4-1 and TRBJ2-3; TRBD1 agrees at 10 bases. This CDR3 is 16 amino acids long. The junction had 5 bases not matched to a gene; V was cut back by 3 bases and J by 2 bases. CDR1 and CDR2 (germline): MGHRA, YSYEKL. For the CDR3, the DNA is TGCGCCAGCAGCCAGGAGGACAGGGGGGCCACAGATACGCAGTATTTT. Its protein product is CASSQEDRGATDTQYF.

The J gene is TRBJ2-5, the V gene TRBV18, with a tentative D call TRBD2 (6 bases). Per the germline V gene, CDR1 is KGHSH and CDR2 is LQKENI. The CDR3 is 15 residues long. Trimming took 0 bases from V and 5 from J, leaving 13 bases between them. The CDR3 loop reads CASSPPETRGETQYF. CDR3 nucleotide sequence: TGTGCCAGCTCACCACCGGAGACCCGGGGGGAGACCCAGTACTTC.

The table lists this clone with a count of one. This sample includes further DNA sequences coding for the same CDR3. The V gene is TRBV5-1, the J gene TRBJ2-7; 7 bases agree with TRBD2. J was trimmed by 0 bases and V by 2 bases; bases with no gene match: 2. Germline lookup yields CDR1 SGHRS and CDR2 YFSETQ. The CDR3 totals 14 residues. The CDR3 here is CASSLAGSSYEQYF. CDR3 sequence (DNA): TGCGCCAGCAGCTTAGCGGGAAGCTCCTACGAGCAGTACTTC.

A word on this clone: Additional DNA sequences in this sample encode the identical CDR3. The chain links TRBV2 to TRBJ2-3, with 13 bases matching TRBD2. Germline CDR1 and CDR2: SNHLY and FYNNEI. The CDR3 has 15 amino acids. After removal of 6 bases from V and 3 bases from J, the junction contained 3 bases not matched to a gene. Here the CDR3 DNA reads TGTGCCAGCAGAAGACTAGCGGGAGGAACAGATACGCAGTATTTT. This encodes CASRRLAGGTDTQYF.

V gene TRBV11-2 combines with J gene TRBJ2-3; D is unclear. Trimming left V 4 bases short and J 3 bases short, with 14 bases between. CDR3 length: 15 amino acids. Germline V lookup: CDR1 SGHAT, CDR2 FQNNGV. The CDR3 DNA follows: TGTGCCAGCAGCTCAACTTCTTGGTGGACAGATACGCAGTATTTT. It is translated as CASSSTSWWTDTQYF.

The rearrangement links TRBV30 to TRBJ1-2, with TRBD1 identical over 7 bases. Per the germline V gene, CDR1 is GTSNPN and CDR2 is SVGIG (reference sequence). This CDR3 spans 13 amino acids. After removal of 4 bases from V and 3 bases from J, the junction contained 5 bases not matched to a gene. DNA of the CDR3: TGTGCCTGGAAAGGGGGCGGGTACTATGGCTACACCTTC. It codes for CAWKGGGYYGYTF.

The rearrangement uses TRBV5-4 and TRBJ2-1; D gene uncertain. CDR3 length equals 11 residues. V dropped 4 bases and J dropped 10 bases, with 9 bases sitting between them. In germline, CDR1 is SGHNT, CDR2 YYREEE (reference sequence). The CDR3 nucleotides are TGTGCCAGCAGCCTTTATTCGGAGCAGTTCTTC. Amino acids: CASSLYSEQFF.

This clone was counted between two and nine times. The rearrangement links TRBV29-1 to TRBJ1-6; 7 bases fit TRBD1. There are 13 residues in the CDR3. Trimming removed 5 bases from V and 8 bases from J; junction bases left unmatched: 6. Germline CDR1 and CDR2: SQVTM and ANQGSEA. The CDR3 DNA is TGCAGCGTTCGACAGGGAAGGGATTCACCCCTCCACTTT. This encodes CSVRQGRDSPLHF. The complete variable domain, with remaining parts taken from reference TRBV29-1 and TRBJ1-6, reads SAVISQKPSRDICQRGTSLTIQCQVDSQVTMMFWYRQQPGQSLTLIATANQGSEATYESGFVIDKFPISRPNLTFSTLTVSNMSPEDSSIYLCSVRQGRDSPLHFGNGTRLTVT.

Notes on this clone: A junction boundary mismatches the germline segment, possibly from a read error. The CDR3 loop reads CSSSYGTGARRYGYTF. Written as DNA, the CDR3 is TGTTCCAGCAGCTACGGGACAGGGGCCCGCCGGTATGGCTACACCTTC. The chain links TRBV7-9 to TRBJ1-2; 10 bases are a match to TRBD1. The CDR3 extends over 16 amino acids. Germline V gene lookup returns CDR1 SEHNR and CDR2 FQNEAQ (reference sequence).

The gene calls are TRBV5-6 and TRBJ1-2; the match to TRBD1 covers 8 bases. CDR3 length: 15 residues. The V and J ends lost 0 bases and 7 bases, in that order; junction bases with no gene match: 8. Germline loops: CDR1 SGHDT, CDR2 YYEEEE. Written as DNA, the CDR3 is TGTGCCAGCAGCTTGGCGGGCAGGGGGCGCGGTGGCTACACCTTC. As protein: CASSLAGRGRGGYTF.

The V call is TRBV30, the J call TRBJ1-1; D not certain. V gave up 4 bases and J gave up 10 bases, with 10 bases separating them. CDR1 is GTSNPN, CDR2 SVGIG, per germline (reference sequence). This CDR3 has 10 amino acids. The CDR3 coding sequence is TGTGCCTGGATACGACATTCAGCTTTCTTT. Amino acid sequence: CAWIRHSAFF.

Comments on this clone: Mismatch with germline at one junction end may stem from a read error. The chain carries TRBV25-1 and TRBJ1-4; 7 bases are shared with TRBD1. This CDR3 spans 16 amino acids. Germline CDR1 reads MGHDK; CDR2 reads SYGVNS. CDR3 sequence (DNA): TGTGCCAGCAGTGACGCCCGGACAGGAAGGAATGAAAAACTGTCTTTT. Amino acids: CASSDARTGRNEKLSF.